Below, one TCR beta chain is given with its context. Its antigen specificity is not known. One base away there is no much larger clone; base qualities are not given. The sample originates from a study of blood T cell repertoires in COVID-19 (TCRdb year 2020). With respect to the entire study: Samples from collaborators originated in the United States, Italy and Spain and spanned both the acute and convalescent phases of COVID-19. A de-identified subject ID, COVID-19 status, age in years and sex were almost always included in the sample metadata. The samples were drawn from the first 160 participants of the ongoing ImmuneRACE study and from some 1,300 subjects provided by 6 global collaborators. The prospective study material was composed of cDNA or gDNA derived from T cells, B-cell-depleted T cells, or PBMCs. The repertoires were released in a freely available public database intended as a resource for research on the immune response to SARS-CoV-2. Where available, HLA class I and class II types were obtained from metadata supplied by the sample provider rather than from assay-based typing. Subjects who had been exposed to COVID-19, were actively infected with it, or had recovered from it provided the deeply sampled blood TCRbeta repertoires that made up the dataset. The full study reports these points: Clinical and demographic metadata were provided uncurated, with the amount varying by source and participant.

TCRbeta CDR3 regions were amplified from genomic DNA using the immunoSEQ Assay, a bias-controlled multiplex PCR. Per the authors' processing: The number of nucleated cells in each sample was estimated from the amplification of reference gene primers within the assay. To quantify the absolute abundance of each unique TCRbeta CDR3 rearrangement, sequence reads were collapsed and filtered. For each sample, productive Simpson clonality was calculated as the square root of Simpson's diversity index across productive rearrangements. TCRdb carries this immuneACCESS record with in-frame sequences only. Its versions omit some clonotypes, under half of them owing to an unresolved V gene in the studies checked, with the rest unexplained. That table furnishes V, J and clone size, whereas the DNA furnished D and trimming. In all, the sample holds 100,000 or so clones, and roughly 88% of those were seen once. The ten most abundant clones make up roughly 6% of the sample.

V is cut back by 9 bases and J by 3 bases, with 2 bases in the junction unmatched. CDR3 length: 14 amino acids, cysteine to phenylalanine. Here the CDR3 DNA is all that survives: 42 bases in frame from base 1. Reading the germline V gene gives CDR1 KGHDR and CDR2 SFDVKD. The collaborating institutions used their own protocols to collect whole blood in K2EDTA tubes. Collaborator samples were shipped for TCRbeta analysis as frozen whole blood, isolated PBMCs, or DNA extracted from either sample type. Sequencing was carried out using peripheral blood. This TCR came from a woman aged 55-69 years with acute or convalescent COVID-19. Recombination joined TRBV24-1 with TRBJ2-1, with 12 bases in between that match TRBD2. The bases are TGTGCCACCTCGGGACTAGCGGGCTACAATGAGCAGTTCTTC. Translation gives CATSGLAGYNEQFF.